The 14 T cell receptor beta chains given below trace back to one sample, sequenced in a study of T-cell memory formation after mild COVID-19. Each CDR3 protein is one row after TCRdb ran MiXCR on the 5' RACE reads. The data hold around 200,000 distinct CDR3 sequences, with approximately 10% observed a single time. Specimen: PBMCs or a T cell subset sorted from them (not recorded which). The receptors were gathered from a man aged 18 to 30 who had mild COVID-19 (a few samples of this study predate the infection). Cell type and time point are not known.

V usage is TRBV5-5 and J usage is TRBJ1-2; D unresolved. The V gene's germline CDR1 is SGHKS and CDR2 YYEKEE (reference sequence). V was trimmed by 1 base and J by 7 bases, leaving 11 bases between them. The CDR3 runs 13 residues. The CDR3 sequence is CASSLMADPGYTF. DNA of the CDR3: TGTGCCAGCAGCTTGATGGCAGACCCTGGCTACACCTTC.

This clonotype was observed at least ten times. The chain uses TRBV6-5 and TRBJ2-3; 9 nucleotides match TRBD2. Trimming removed 11 bases from V and 0 bases from J; junction bases left unmatched: 15. The CDR3 consists of 17 residues. From germline, CDR1 is MNHEY and CDR2 SVGAGI. The CDR3 sequence: CAPQGGGAGSSTDTQYF. The CDR3 DNA follows: TGTGCCCCACAGGGCGGGGGGGCCGGGTCTAGCACAGATACGCAGTATTTT.

This clonotype turned up a few times. This chain uses TRBV6-5 with TRBJ2-7; D gene ambiguous. CDR1 is MNHEY, CDR2 SVGAGI, per germline. The CDR3 has 12 amino acids. V gave up 11 bases and J gave up 2 bases, with 13 bases separating them. CDR3 nucleotide sequence: TGTGCCGTGAGGAGTACACCCTACGAGCAGTACTTC. As protein: CAVRSTPYEQYF.

This clonotype was detected only a few times. The rearrangement joins TRBV5-1 to TRBJ2-4; D gene unclear. The germline V gene encodes CDR1 SGHRS and CDR2 YFSETQ. The germline V and J ends were trimmed by 3 bases and 5 bases, with 9 bases remaining between them. The CDR3 length is 13 residues. The CDR3 reads CASSSAGENIQYF. In DNA, the CDR3 is TGCGCCAGCAGCTCGGCAGGTGAAAACATTCAGTACTTC.

This clonotype was recorded a few times. The CDR3 protein is CASSRGAGSTDTQYF. CDR3 bases: TGTGCCAGCAGCCGAGGAGCGGGAAGCACAGATACGCAGTATTTT. V usage is TRBV4-2 and J usage is TRBJ2-3; 7 positions match TRBD2. Trimming at V came to 4 bases and at J to 0 bases, leaving 4 bases not matched to a gene. The CDR3 has 15 amino acids. CDR1 LGHNA and CDR2 YNFKEQ come from the germline V gene.

This rearrangement joins TRBV6-5 to TRBJ2-5; 7 bases map to TRBD1. This CDR3 region has 15 residues. With 7 bases clipped from V and 1 base from J, the junction kept 9 bases outside the gene matches. The germline gives CDR1 MNHEY, CDR2 SVGAGI. The CDR3 loop reads CASNPTGTAQETQYF. The CDR3 DNA sequence: TGTGCCAGCAATCCAACCGGGACAGCCCAAGAGACCCAGTACTTC.

V gene TRBV5-4 combines with J gene TRBJ1-3; D remains ambiguous. The germline V gene encodes CDR1 SGHNT and CDR2 YYREEE (reference sequence). The CDR3 has 12 residues. V was cut by 7 bases and J by 0 bases, with 5 bases left in between. The CDR3 coding sequence is TGTGCCAGCGTACCCTCTGGAAACACCATATATTTT. This encodes CASVPSGNTIYF.

This clonotype was counted only a few times. This rearrangement joins TRBV20-1 to TRBJ2-4; the match to TRBD1 covers 7 bases. This CDR3 spans 13 amino acids. Trimming cost V 6 bases and J 1 base; bases outside gene matches: 3. CDR1 DFQATT and CDR2 SNEGSKA come from the germline V gene (reference sequence). The CDR3 loop is CSAIQGAKNIQYF. The CDR3, as DNA: TGCAGTGCAATACAGGGGGCCAAAAACATTCAGTACTTC.

This clonotype was recorded a few times. The chain uses TRBV12-3 or TRBV12-4 and TRBJ1-2; maybe TRBD1 (6 bases). This CDR3 is built from 15 residues. The ends were cut back, 7 bases at V and 2 bases at J, with 17 bases in the middle. CDR3 amino acids: CASNSRTELNYGYTF. The CDR3 coding sequence is TGTGCCAGCAACTCACGGACAGAGCTAAACTATGGCTACACCTTC.

This clonotype was counted only a few times. The chain combines TRBV9 with TRBJ2-2; 9 nucleotides line up with TRBD1. CDR3 length: 17 amino acids. V was pared by 3 bases and J by 7 bases, with 13 bases of the junction left unmatched. Per the germline V gene, CDR1 is SGDLS and CDR2 is YYNGEE. Here the CDR3 reads CASSGNPGQGVYGELFF. The CDR3 DNA is TGTGCCAGCAGCGGAAATCCGGGACAGGGCGTCTACGGGGAGCTGTTTTTT.

This clonotype was seen more than once but under ten times. The junction differs from germline at one of its ends, possibly a read error. This sequence joins TRBV5-6 and TRBJ2-7; 13 nucleotides agree with TRBD2. The CDR3 is 13 amino acids. Germline CDR1 and CDR2: SGHDT and YYEEEE. CDR3 sequence: CASSVPTSGGWNF. Here the CDR3 DNA reads TGTGCCAGCAGCGTACCGACTAGCGGGGGGTGGAACTTC.

There are a few counts of this clonotype. The rearrangement links TRBV3-1 to TRBJ1-2; D ambiguous. Germline CDR1 LGHDT, CDR2 YNNKEL (reference sequence). The CDR3 is made up of 14 amino acids. Trimming left V 4 bases short and J 5 bases short, with 14 bases between. CDR3 DNA sequence: TGTGCCAGCAGCCCCCGGAGACAAGCTTATGGCTACACCTTC. Residues: CASSPRRQAYGYTF.

This chain uses TRBV20-1 with TRBJ2-7, with TRBD2 matching over 8 bases. V shed 5 bases, J shed 3 bases, and the junction held 15 bases outside the gene matches. The V gene's germline CDR1 is DFQATT and CDR2 SNEGSKA (reference sequence). The CDR3 is 16 amino acids. CDR3 sequence (DNA): TGCAGTGCTCCGAATTACGCCTCCCGGGGGGGCTACGAGCAGTACTTC. Translation: CSAPNYASRGGYEQYF.

This clonotype was counted many times. The chain is built from TRBV5-1 and TRBJ2-4, with 7 positions matching TRBD1. V lost 0 bases, J lost 7 bases, and 1 base stayed unmatched. This CDR3 is built from 13 residues. Germline CDR1 reads SGHRS; CDR2 reads YFSETQ. The CDR3 loop is CASSLVGQNIQYF. DNA of the CDR3: TGCGCCAGCAGCTTGGTGGGACAGAACATTCAGTACTTC.